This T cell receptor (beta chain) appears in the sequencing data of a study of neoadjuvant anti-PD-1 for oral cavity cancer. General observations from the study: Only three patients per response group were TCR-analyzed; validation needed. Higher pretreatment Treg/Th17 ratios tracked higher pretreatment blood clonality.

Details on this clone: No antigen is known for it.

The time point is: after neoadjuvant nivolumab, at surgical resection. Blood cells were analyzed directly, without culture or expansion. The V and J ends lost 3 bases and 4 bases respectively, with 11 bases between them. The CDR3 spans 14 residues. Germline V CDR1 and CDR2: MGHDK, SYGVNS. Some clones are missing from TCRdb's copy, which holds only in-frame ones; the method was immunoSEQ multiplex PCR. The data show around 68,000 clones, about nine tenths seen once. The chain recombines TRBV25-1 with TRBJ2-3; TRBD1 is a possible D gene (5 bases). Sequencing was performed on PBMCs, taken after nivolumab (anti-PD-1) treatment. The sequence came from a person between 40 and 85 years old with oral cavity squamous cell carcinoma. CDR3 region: CASSERQHSDTQYF. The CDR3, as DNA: TGTGCCAGCAGTGAGAGACAGCACTCAGATACGCAGTATTTT.